This T cell receptor (beta chain) was observed in a study of blood T cell repertoires in COVID-19. Study-level information: The United States, Italy and Spain provided the acute and convalescent COVID-19 samples. PBMCs, B-cell-depleted T cells, or T cells provided the cDNA or gDNA that made up the material.

V trimming: 1 base; J trimming: 6 bases; junction bases outside the gene matches: 5. The CDR3 runs 15 residues. CDR1 is SGHTS and CDR2 is YDEGEE in the germline V gene. In the study's own analysis: The authors estimated nucleated cell counts from reference gene primer amplification. The data were produced by immunoSEQ multiplex PCR, yet TCRdb's version contains in-frame clones alone and is incomplete. D and trimming come from the DNA, and the V and J calls and clone size come from that table. The data contain around 100,000 clones, under 80% of them seen just once; the ten biggest clones take up 20% to 25%.

This TCR was sampled from a man between 65 and 85 years old with active or convalescent COVID-19. Material: peripheral blood. The J gene is TRBJ2-2, the V gene TRBV5-8, with TRBD1 identical over 8 bases. This CDR3 is CASSLFATGAGELFF. CDR3 bases: TGTGCCAGCAGCTTGTTCGCGACAGGGGCCGGGGAGCTGTTTTTT. The variable domain in full, completed from reference TRBV5-8 and TRBJ2-2, reads EAGVTQSPTHLIKTRGQQATLRCSPISGHTSVYWYQQALGLGLQFLLWYDEGEERNRGNFPPRFSGRQFPNYSSELNVNALELEDSALYLCASSLFATGAGELFFGEGSRLTVL.